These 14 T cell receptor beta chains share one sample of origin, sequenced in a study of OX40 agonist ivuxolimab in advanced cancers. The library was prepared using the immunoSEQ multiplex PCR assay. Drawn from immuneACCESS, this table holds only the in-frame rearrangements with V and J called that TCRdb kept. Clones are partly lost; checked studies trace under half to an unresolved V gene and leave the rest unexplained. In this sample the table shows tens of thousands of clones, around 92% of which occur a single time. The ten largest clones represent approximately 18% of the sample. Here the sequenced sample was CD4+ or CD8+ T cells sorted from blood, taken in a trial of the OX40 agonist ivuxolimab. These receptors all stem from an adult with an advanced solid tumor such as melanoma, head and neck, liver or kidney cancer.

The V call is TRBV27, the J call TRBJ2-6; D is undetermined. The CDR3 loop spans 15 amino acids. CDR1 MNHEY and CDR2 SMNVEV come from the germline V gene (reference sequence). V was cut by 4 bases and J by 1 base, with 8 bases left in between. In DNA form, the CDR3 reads TGTGCCAGCAGTTCCGGCGCATCTGGGGCCAACGTCCTGACTTTC. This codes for CASSSGASGANVLTF.

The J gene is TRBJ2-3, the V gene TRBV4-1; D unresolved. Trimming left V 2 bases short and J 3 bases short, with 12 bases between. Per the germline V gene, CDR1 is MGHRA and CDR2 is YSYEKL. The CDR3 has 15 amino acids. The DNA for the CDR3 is TGCGCCAGCAGCCAATGGCCCCTATCAACAGATACGCAGTATTTT. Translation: CASSQWPLSTDTQYF.

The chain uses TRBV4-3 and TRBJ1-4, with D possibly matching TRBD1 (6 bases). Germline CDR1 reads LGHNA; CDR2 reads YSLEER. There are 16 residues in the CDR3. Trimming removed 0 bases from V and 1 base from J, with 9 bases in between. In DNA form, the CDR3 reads TGCGCCAGCAGCCAAGAAATACAGGGAACTAATGAAAAACTGTTTTTT. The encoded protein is CASSQEIQGTNEKLFF.

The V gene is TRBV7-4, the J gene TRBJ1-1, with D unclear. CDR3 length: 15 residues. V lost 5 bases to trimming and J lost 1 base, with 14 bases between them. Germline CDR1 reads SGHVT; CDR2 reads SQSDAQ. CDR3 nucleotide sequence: TGTGCCAGCAGCCCCAGACGGGAAAAGAACACTGAAGCTTTCTTT. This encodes CASSPRREKNTEAFF.

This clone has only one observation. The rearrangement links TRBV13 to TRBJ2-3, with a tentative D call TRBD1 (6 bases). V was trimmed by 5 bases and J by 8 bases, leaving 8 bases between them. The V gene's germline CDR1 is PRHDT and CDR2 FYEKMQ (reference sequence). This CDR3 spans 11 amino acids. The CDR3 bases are TGTGCCAGCAGCCGCAGGGGTACGCAGTATTTT. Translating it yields CASSRRGTQYF.

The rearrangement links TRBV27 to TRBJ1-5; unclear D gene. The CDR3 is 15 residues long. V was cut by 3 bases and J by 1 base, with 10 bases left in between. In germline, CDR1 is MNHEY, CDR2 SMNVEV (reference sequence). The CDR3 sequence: CASSLGGLSNQPQHF. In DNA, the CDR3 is TGTGCCAGCAGTTTGGGAGGGTTGAGCAATCAGCCCCAGCATTTT.

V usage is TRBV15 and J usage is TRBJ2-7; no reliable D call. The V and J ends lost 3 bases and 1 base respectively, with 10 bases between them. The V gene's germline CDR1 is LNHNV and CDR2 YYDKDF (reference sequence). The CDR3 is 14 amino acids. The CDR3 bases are TGTGCCACCAGCAGGTCGCTTCAATCCTACGAGCAGTACTTC. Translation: CATSRSLQSYEQYF.

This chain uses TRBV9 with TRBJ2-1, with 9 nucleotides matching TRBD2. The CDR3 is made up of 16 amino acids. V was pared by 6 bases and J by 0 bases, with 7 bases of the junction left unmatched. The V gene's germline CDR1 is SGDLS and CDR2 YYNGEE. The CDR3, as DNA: TGTGCCAGCACGGCGGGAGGGGGTAGCTCCTACAATGAGCAGTTCTTC. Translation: CASTAGGGSSYNEQFF.

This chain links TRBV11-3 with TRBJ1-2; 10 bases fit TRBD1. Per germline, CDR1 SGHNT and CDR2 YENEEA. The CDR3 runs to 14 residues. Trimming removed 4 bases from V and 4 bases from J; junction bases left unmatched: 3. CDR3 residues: CASSSGTGVYGYTF. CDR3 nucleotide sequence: TGTGCCAGCAGCTCCGGGACAGGGGTCTATGGCTACACCTTC.

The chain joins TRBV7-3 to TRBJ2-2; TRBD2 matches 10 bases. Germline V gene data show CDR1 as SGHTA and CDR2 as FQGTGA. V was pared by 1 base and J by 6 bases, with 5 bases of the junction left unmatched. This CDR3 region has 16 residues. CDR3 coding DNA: TGTGCCAGCAGCTTAAGCAGCGGGAGGGCCCCCGGGGAGCTGTTTTTT. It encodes CASSLSSGRAPGELFF.

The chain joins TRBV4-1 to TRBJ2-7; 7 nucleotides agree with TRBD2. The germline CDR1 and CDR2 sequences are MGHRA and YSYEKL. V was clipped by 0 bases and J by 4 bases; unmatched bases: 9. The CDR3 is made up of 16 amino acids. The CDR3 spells CASSQDRRGSLYEQYF. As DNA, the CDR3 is TGCGCCAGCAGCCAAGATCGGCGCGGGAGTTTGTACGAGCAGTACTTC.

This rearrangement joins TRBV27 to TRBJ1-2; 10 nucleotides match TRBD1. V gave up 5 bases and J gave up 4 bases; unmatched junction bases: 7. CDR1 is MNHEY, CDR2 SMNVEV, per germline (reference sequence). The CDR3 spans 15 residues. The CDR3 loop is CASSPRTGGSYGYTF. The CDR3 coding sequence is TGTGCCAGCAGTCCCCGGACAGGGGGTAGCTATGGCTACACCTTC.

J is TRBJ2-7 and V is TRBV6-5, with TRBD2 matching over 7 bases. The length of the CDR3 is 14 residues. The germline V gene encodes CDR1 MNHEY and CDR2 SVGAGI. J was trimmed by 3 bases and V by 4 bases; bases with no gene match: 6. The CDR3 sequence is CASSFGGYVYEQYF. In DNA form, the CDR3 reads TGTGCCAGCAGTTTCGGGGGGTACGTCTACGAGCAGTACTTC.

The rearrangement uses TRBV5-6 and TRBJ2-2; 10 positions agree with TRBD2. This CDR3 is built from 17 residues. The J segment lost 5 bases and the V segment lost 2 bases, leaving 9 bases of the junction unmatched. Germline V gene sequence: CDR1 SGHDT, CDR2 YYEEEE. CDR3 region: CASSFKSGLARTGELFF. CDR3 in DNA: TGTGCCAGCAGCTTTAAATCGGGACTAGCGAGAACCGGGGAGCTGTTTTTT.